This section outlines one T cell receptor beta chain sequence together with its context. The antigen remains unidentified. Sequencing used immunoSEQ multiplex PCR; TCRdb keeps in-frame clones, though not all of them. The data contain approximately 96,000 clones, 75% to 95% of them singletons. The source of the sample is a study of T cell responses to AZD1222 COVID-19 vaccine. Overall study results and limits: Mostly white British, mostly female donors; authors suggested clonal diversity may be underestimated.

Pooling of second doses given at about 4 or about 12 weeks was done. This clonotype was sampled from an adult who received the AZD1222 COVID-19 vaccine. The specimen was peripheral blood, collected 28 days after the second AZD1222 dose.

The CDR3 nucleotides read TGTGCCATCAGTGACGGCAGGGATGGCACTGAAGCTTTCTTT. Residues: CAISDGRDGTEAFF. The chain links TRBV10-3 to TRBJ1-1; TRBD1 is a possible D gene (5 bases). The CDR3 contains 14 residues. CDR1 and CDR2 from the germline V gene are ENHRY and SYGVKD. Trimming left V 3 bases short and J 4 bases short, with 12 bases between.